The T cell receptor (beta chain) described here comes from a study of response to subunit inactivated influenza vaccine. CDR1 LGHNA and CDR2 YSLEER come from the germline V gene. The CDR3 spans 17 residues. Deletions cut 0 bases from V and 3 bases from J, with 15 bases between. TCRdb passed the RT-PCR reads through MiXCR, listing each CDR3 protein once. The sample holds 300,000 to 350,000 distinct CDR3 sequences, 22% seen once. This clonotype was seen a handful of times. The gene calls are TRBV4-3 and TRBJ2-1; D is ambiguous. The clonotype was recovered from a man aged 45-69 years who received an inactivated influenza vaccine. The sample was PBMCs from blood, taken less than 22 months after vaccination. In DNA form, the CDR3 reads TGCGCCAGCAGCCAAGATTCCCAGGACCCATTCTACAATGAGCAGTTCTTC. This sequence encodes CASSQDSQDPFYNEQFF.